These T cell receptor beta chains were read from a single sample in a study of OX40 agonist ivuxolimab in advanced cancers. Sequencing used immunoSEQ multiplex PCR; TCRdb keeps in-frame clones, though not all of them. The sample consists of about 50,000 clones, 82% of them appearing once. Sequenced material: CD4+ or CD8+ T cells sorted from blood, taken in a trial of the OX40 agonist ivuxolimab. The source is an adult with an advanced solid tumor such as melanoma, head and neck, liver or kidney cancer. Both conserved end residues are part of each CDR3. The D gene is left open where the match is weak. Clone size is given for some rows only: seen once, a few or many times, or a class if the clone is expanded.

clone size,V gene,D gene,J gene,CDR3 protein,CDR3 DNA
.,TRBV27,.,TRBJ1-2,CASSLSRSQLWGYTF,TGTGCCAGCAGTTTATCCAGGAGTCAATTGTGGGGCTACACCTTC
.,TRBV19,.,TRBJ2-4,CASSGSGLNIQYF,TGTGCCAGTAGTGGGTCGGGATTAAACATTCAGTACTTC
few,TRBV7-9,TRBD1,TRBJ1-4,CASSSGQGGEKLFF,TGTGCCAGCAGCTCGGGACAGGGGGGCGAAAAACTGTTTTTT
.,TRBV5-4,TRBD2,TRBJ2-7,CASSLDLGLSEQCF,TGTGCCAGCAGCTTGGATCTGGGACTAAGCGAGCAGTGCTTC
.,TRBV4-1,TRBD1,TRBJ1-1,CASSQEVTGDTEAFF,TGCGCCAGCAGCCAAGAGGTAACAGGGGACACTGAAGCTTTCTTT
.,TRBV7-7,.,TRBJ2-5,CASSSIGSRQETQYF,TGTGCTAGCAGCTCGATCGGGTCTCGACAAGAGACCCAGTACTTC
.,TRBV5-1,TRBD1,TRBJ2-1,CASSLDRGSNEQFF,TGCGCCAGCAGCTTGGACAGGGGAAGCAATGAGCAGTTCTTC
.,TRBV7-8,TRBD1,TRBJ2-1,CASKRDRGDNEQFF,TGTGCCAGCAAACGGGACAGGGGGGACAATGAGCAGTTCTTC
.,TRBV6-6,.,TRBJ1-6,CATHGGQFNSPLHF,TGTGCCACACACGGAGGGCAGTTTAATTCACCCCTCCACTTT
.,TRBV5-1,.,TRBJ2-1,CASSWVRDNEQFF,TGCGCCAGCAGCTGGGTAAGGGACAATGAGCAGTTCTTC
.,TRBV5-1,TRBD2,TRBJ2-5,CASSERLAGASQETQYF,TGCGCCAGCAGCGAAAGACTAGCGGGGGCTTCACAAGAGACCCAGTACTTC
.,TRBV5-1,.,TRBJ2-1,CASSLEAGNKLF,TGCGCCAGCAGCTTGGAAGCAGGGAATAAGCTCTTC
medium-sized,TRBV2,.,TRBJ2-1,CASSVSRRDEQFF,TGTGCCAGCAGTGTCTCTAGGAGGGATGAGCAGTTCTTC
.,TRBV12-5,TRBD1,TRBJ1-4,CASGPGTENEKLFF,TGTGCTAGTGGTCCGGGGACAGAAAATGAAAAACTGTTTTTT
.,TRBV28,.,TRBJ1-5,CASMGLGRNQPQHF,TGTGCCAGCATGGGGTTGGGCAGGAATCAGCCCCAGCATTTT
.,TRBV6-7,.,TRBJ1-5,CASSYDQPQHF,TGTGCCAGCAGTTACGATCAGCCCCAGCATTTT
.,TRBV11-2,.,TRBJ2-7,CASSLVDGGPYEQYF,TGTGCCAGCAGCTTAGTGGACGGGGGGCCCTACGAGCAGTACTTC
.,TRBV5-1,TRBD1,TRBJ2-3,CASSLPTGETDTQYF,TGCGCCAGCAGCTTGCCGACAGGGGAGACAGATACGCAGTATTTT
.,TRBV6-1,.,TRBJ1-2,CASLKTAGANYGYTF,TGTGCCAGTCTTAAAACAGCTGGGGCTAACTATGGCTACACCTTC
.,TRBV19,TRBD1,TRBJ2-2,CASSMGDRDTGELFF,TGTGCCAGTAGTATGGGAGACAGGGACACCGGGGAGCTGTTTTTT
.,TRBV7-9,TRBD2,TRBJ2-5,CASSLRLAGGKETQYF,TGTGCCAGCAGCTTACGACTAGCGGGGGGGAAAGAGACCCAGTACTTC
.,TRBV19,.,TRBJ2-3,CASSRSGQTRGGADTQYF,TGTGCCAGTAGCCGATCAGGTCAAACTAGAGGTGGCGCAGATACGCAGTATTTT
.,TRBV5-8,TRBD1,TRBJ1-1,CASSNRDRGRGEAFF,TGTGCCAGCAGCAACCGGGACAGGGGGCGGGGTGAAGCTTTCTTT
.,TRBV2,TRBD2,TRBJ2-3,CASRTAGTPDTQYF,TGTGCCAGCAGGACAGCGGGAACACCAGATACGCAGTATTTT
.,TRBV7-8,.,TRBJ2-5,CASSLTALGAQETQYF,TGTGCCAGCAGCTTAACAGCACTGGGGGCCCAAGAGACCCAGTACTTC
.,TRBV6-6,.,TRBJ2-4,CASSYDQNKNIQYF,TGTGCCAGCAGTTACGACCAGAACAAAAACATTCAGTACTTC
few,TRBV6-6,.,TRBJ1-5,CASRITSNQPQHF,TGTGCCAGCAGAATTACCAGCAATCAGCCCCAGCATTTT
.,TRBV18,.,TRBJ1-4,CASSPRREATNEKLFF,TGTGCCAGCTCACCACGGAGGGAGGCAACTAATGAAAAACTGTTTTTT
.,TRBV6-1,.,TRBJ2-7,CASRSAGTLTRKQYF,TGTGCCAGCAGAAGCGCAGGGACCCTCACCCGCAAGCAGTACTTC
.,TRBV5-6,.,TRBJ2-5,CASSGPGLETQYF,TGTGCCAGCAGCGGACCGGGATTAGAGACCCAGTACTTC
.,TRBV7-2,.,TRBJ1-2,CASSSLRSQNYGYTF,TGTGCCAGCAGCTCCCTGAGGAGCCAAAACTATGGCTACACCTTC
.,TRBV4-1,.,TRBJ2-3,CASSQTASDTQYF,TGCGCCAGCAGCCAAACGGCTTCGGATACGCAGTATTTT
.,TRBV19,TRBD2,TRBJ2-3,CASSIGGLAGASQYF,TGTGCCAGTAGTATAGGGGGACTAGCGGGAGCATCGCAGTATTTT
.,TRBV6-5,TRBD2,TRBJ2-1,CASWGLAGSGEQFF,TGTGCCAGCTGGGGGCTAGCGGGATCTGGTGAGCAGTTCTTC
.,TRBV2,.,TRBJ1-1,CASWDRNTEAFF,TGTGCCAGCTGGGACCGGAACACTGAAGCTTTCTTT
.,TRBV18,.,TRBJ1-2,CASSPNPTGYGYTF,TGTGCCAGCTCACCAAACCCAACGGGGTATGGCTACACCTTC
.,TRBV6-5,.,TRBJ1-1,CASKGLKNTEAFF,TGTGCCAGCAAGGGCCTCAAGAACACTGAAGCTTTCTTT
.,TRBV9,.,TRBJ2-7,CASSPTLGTGRDEQYF,TGTGCCAGCAGCCCTACTCTCGGTACAGGGAGGGACGAGCAGTACTTC
.,TRBV21-1,.,TRBJ1-4,CASTKKQGAHREEKLFF,TGTGCCAGCACCAAGAAACAGGGGGCGCATCGGGAAGAAAAACTGTTTTTT
.,TRBV5-8,.,TRBJ2-5,CASSRARQETQYF,TGTGCCAGCAGCCGGGCCCGCCAAGAGACCCAGTACTTC
.,TRBV29-1,TRBD1,TRBJ2-1,CSVEFRTGRDEQFF,TGCAGCGTTGAATTCCGGACAGGGCGGGATGAGCAGTTCTTC
.,TRBV19,TRBD1,TRBJ2-5,CASSTGTGGAFRIQETQYF,TGTGCCAGTAGTACCGGGACAGGGGGCGCGTTTAGAATCCAAGAGACCCAGTACTTC
.,TRBV29-1,TRBD1,TRBJ1-1,CSVRDRGGTEAFF,TGCAGCGTTAGGGACAGGGGAGGCACTGAAGCTTTCTTT
once,TRBV7-8,.,TRBJ2-3,CASSFRTDTQYF,TGTGCCAGCAGCTTTAGGACAGATACGCAGTATTTT
.,TRBV5-1,.,TRBJ1-1,CASSFNNQAFF,TGCGCCAGCAGCTTTAACAACCAAGCTTTCTTT
.,TRBV25-1,TRBD2,TRBJ2-1,CASSDRPRGAGEFNEQFF,TGTGCCAGCAGTGATCGTCCCCGGGGAGCGGGAGAATTCAATGAGCAGTTCTTC
.,TRBV19,.,TRBJ1-1,CASSNRRQAEAFF,TGTGCCAGTAGTAACAGGAGGCAGGCTGAAGCTTTCTTT
.,TRBV14,.,TRBJ2-5,CASSWGAIETQYF,TGTGCCAGCAGCTGGGGAGCCATAGAGACCCAGTACTTC
.,TRBV18,TRBD1,TRBJ2-7,CASSTTGGAYEQYF,TGTGCCAGCTCAACGACAGGGGGCGCCTACGAGCAGTACTTC
.,TRBV19,.,TRBJ2-2,CASSIRRLAGELFF,TGTGCCAGTAGTATACGCCGGTTGGCCGGGGAGCTGTTTTTT
.,TRBV2,.,TRBJ1-1,CASSQAREAFF,TGTGCCAGCAGTCAGGCGCGTGAAGCTTTCTTT